These 25 T cell receptor beta chains originate from one sample sequenced in a study of blood T cells in healthy people across ages. With a J-beta primer mix and a sample-barcoded 5' primer, a second PCR ran about 6 to 11 cycles. From the 5' RACE reads, TCRdb called clonotypes with MiXCR, one entry per CDR3 protein. The table includes about 680,000 distinct CDR3 sequences, about half detected once. Sequencing used blood. The receptors stem from a woman aged 60-70 years in good health.

This clonotype came up a few times. The chain combines TRBV3-1 with TRBJ2-7, with TRBD2 matching 13 bases. Losses at the gene ends were 0 bases for V and 2 bases for J; bases not matched to a gene: 7. The germline gives CDR1 LGHDT, CDR2 YNNKEL (reference sequence). This CDR3 spans 18 amino acids. This CDR3 is CASSQDERTSGSTYEQYF. As DNA, the CDR3 is TGTGCCAGCAGCCAAGATGAGAGGACTAGCGGGAGTACCTACGAGCAGTACTTC.

V and J are TRBV29-1 and TRBJ2-7; D possibly corresponds to TRBD2 (7 bases). TRBJ2-5 explains the end of the DNA better; the J call may be wrong. CDR1 and CDR2 (germline): SQVTM, ANQGSEA. CDR3 length: 13 residues. CDR3 sequence (DNA): TGCAGCGTTGAATCGGGGGGCAGGGAGACCCAGTACTTC. This sequence encodes CSVESGGRETQYF.

This rearrangement joins TRBV6-5 to TRBJ2-7; tentatively, D is TRBD2 (5 bases). In germline, CDR1 is MNHEY, CDR2 SVGAGI. Trimming took 6 bases from V and 4 from J, leaving 13 bases between them. This CDR3 is 13 amino acids long. CDR3 in amino acids: CASSPREGYEQYF. The CDR3, as DNA: TGTGCCAGCAGCCCACGTGAGGGATACGAGCAGTACTTC.

The genes are TRBV15 and TRBJ1-3; TRBD1 matches 8 bases. Trimming cost V 4 bases and J 8 bases; bases outside gene matches: 7. Germline V gene data show CDR1 as LNHNV and CDR2 as YYDKDF (reference sequence). The CDR3 covers 14 residues. The CDR3 reads CATSIRQGIDTIYF. The DNA of the CDR3 is TGTGCCACCAGCATAAGACAGGGGATAGACACCATATATTTT.

The J gene is TRBJ2-7, the V gene TRBV7-2, with D unclear. The germline V gene encodes CDR1 SGHTA and CDR2 FQGNSA. The CDR3 is made up of 17 amino acids. The germline V and J ends were trimmed by 2 bases and 7 bases, with 24 bases remaining between them. CDR3 in DNA: TGTGCCAGCAGCTTAATCCCCTGGACGGAGAGTTACAATGAGCAGTACTTC. It is translated as CASSLIPWTESYNEQYF.

The chain joins TRBV20-1 to TRBJ1-2, with D possibly being TRBD1 (6 bases). The germline V gene encodes CDR1 DFQATT and CDR2 SNEGSKA (reference sequence). V dropped 6 bases and J dropped 1 base, with 18 bases sitting between them. The CDR3 contains 15 residues. The CDR3 reads CSARRSDRLNYGYTF. As DNA, the CDR3 is TGCAGTGCCCGACGTAGCGACAGGCTTAACTATGGCTACACCTTC.

The chain recombines TRBV20-1 with TRBJ2-3; D is ambiguous. Trimming took off 4 bases at V and 5 bases at J, with 4 bases between the two ends. CDR1 is DFQATT and CDR2 is SNEGSKA in the germline V gene (reference sequence). The CDR3 length is 10 residues. The CDR3 here is CSAIGDTQYF. The CDR3 DNA follows: TGCAGTGCTATAGGAGATACGCAGTATTTT.

The chain recombines TRBV24-1 with TRBJ2-5, with D tentatively TRBD2 (6 bases). Germline CDR1 and CDR2: KGHDR and SFDVKD. The CDR3 sequence is 15 residues long. The ends were cut back, 6 bases at V and 11 bases at J, with 24 bases in the middle. Here the CDR3 reads CATSSWREKSHEQYF. In DNA, the CDR3 is TGTGCCACCAGTTCTTGGAGGGAGAAGAGCCATGAGCAGTACTTC.

The chain has TRBV24-1 and TRBJ2-1, with 10 bases aligning to TRBD2. Unmatched junction bases numbered 14, after V lost 9 bases and J lost 7 bases. This CDR3 region has 16 residues. Germline V CDR1 and CDR2: KGHDR, SFDVKD. CDR3 DNA: TGTGCCACCGAAGAATCAAGCGGGAGGGCCATAAATGAGCAGTTCTTC. Its protein is CATEESSGRAINEQFF.

The chain employs TRBV18 and TRBJ2-5, with 10 bases aligning to TRBD1. From germline, CDR1 is KGHSH and CDR2 LQKENI. The CDR3 covers 13 residues. The J segment lost 11 bases and the V segment lost 4 bases, leaving 7 bases of the junction unmatched. CDR3 sequence (DNA): TGTGCCAGCTCACGGACAGGGGGGAATGAGCAGTACTTC. This codes for CASSRTGGNEQYF.

The sample holds a few counts of this clonotype. This chain uses TRBV29-1 with TRBJ2-1; D is uncertain. Gene TRBJ2-7 matches the end of the DNA better, so the J call may be wrong. The germline V gene has CDR1 SQVTM and CDR2 ANQGSEA. There are 15 residues in the CDR3. CDR3 loop: CSVERPQLPYNEQYF. DNA of the CDR3: TGCAGCGTTGAAAGACCACAACTTCCCTACAATGAGCAGTACTTC.

The genes are TRBV5-1 and TRBJ2-7; 7 bases agree with TRBD2. J was trimmed by 0 bases and V by 4 bases; bases with no gene match: 7. This CDR3 region has 15 residues. Germline CDR1 reads SGHRS; CDR2 reads YFSETQ. In DNA form, the CDR3 reads TGCGCCAGCAGCCCGAGCGGGAAGAGCTCCTACGAGCAGTACTTC. This translates into CASSPSGKSSYEQYF. Using reference TRBV5-1 and TRBJ2-7 for the parts outside the CDR3, the full variable domain is KAGVTQTPRYLIKTRGQQVTLSCSPISGHRSVSWYQQTPGQGLQFLFEYFSETQRNKGNFPGRFSGRQFSNSRSEMNVSTLELGDSALYLCASSPSGKSSYEQYFGPGTRLTVT.

This clonotype was seen a few times. The V call is TRBV2, the J call TRBJ2-7, with D uncertain. V lost 4 bases and J lost 8, with 6 bases in between. There are 10 residues in the CDR3. Germline V gene lookup returns CDR1 SNHLY and CDR2 FYNNEI. Written as DNA, the CDR3 is TGTGCCAGCAGTGTAGCACAGCAGTACTTC. Protein product: CASSVAQQYF. The full variable domain, completed using reference TRBV2 and TRBJ2-7, is EPEVTQTPSHQVTQMGQEVILRCVPISNHLYFYWYRQILGQKVEFLVSFYNNEISEKSEIFDDQFSVERPDGSNFTLKIRSTKLEDSAMYFCASSVAQQYFGPGTRLTVT.

The rearrangement joins TRBV5-1 to TRBJ2-1; TRBD2 agrees at 7 bases. After removal of 4 bases from V and 8 bases from J, the junction contained 3 bases not matched to a gene. CDR1 is SGHRS, CDR2 YFSETQ, per germline. The CDR3 runs 12 residues. The chain's CDR3 is CASSLADDEQFF. The DNA of the CDR3 is TGCGCCAGCAGCCTAGCGGATGATGAGCAGTTCTTC.

This clonotype was seen a few times. The chain is built from TRBV20-1 and TRBJ1-5; D might be TRBD1 (6 bases). This CDR3 has 15 residues. The germline CDR1 and CDR2 sequences are DFQATT and SNEGSKA (reference sequence). The ends were cut back, 3 bases at V and 4 bases at J, with 16 bases in the middle. The CDR3 region is CSARPWGGRNQPQHF. The CDR3 nucleotides are TGCAGTGCTAGGCCCTGGGGGGGCCGGAATCAGCCCCAGCATTTT.

The rearrangement uses TRBV6-5 and TRBJ2-7; 13 bases match TRBD2. This CDR3 is 19 amino acids long. The germline CDR1 and CDR2 sequences are MNHEY and SVGAGI. After removal of 2 bases from V and 2 bases from J, the junction contained 12 bases not matched to a gene. CDR3 nucleotide sequence: TGTGCCAGCAGTTACATGCCAAAAACTAGCGGGAGGGCCCCCTACGAGCAGTACTTC. It yields the protein CASSYMPKTSGRAPYEQYF.

The rearrangement links TRBV10-3 to TRBJ2-1, with no clear D. The germline V and J ends were trimmed by 7 bases and 8 bases, with 9 bases remaining between them. There are 11 residues in the CDR3. Germline CDR1 is ENHRY and CDR2 is SYGVKD. CDR3: CAIKPADEQFF. Written as DNA, the CDR3 is TGTGCCATCAAACCAGCCGATGAGCAGTTCTTC.

This chain joins TRBV5-1 and TRBJ1-2; 7 bases agree with TRBD1. V dropped 0 bases and J dropped 6; count of bases not matched to a gene: 11. The CDR3 loop spans 16 amino acids. Germline V gives CDR1 SGHRS, CDR2 YFSETQ. CDR3 loop: CASSLGDRKSYHGYTF. The CDR3, as DNA: TGCGCCAGCAGCTTGGGGGACAGAAAGTCCTATCATGGCTACACCTTC. The variable domain in full, completed from reference TRBV5-1 and TRBJ1-2, reads KAGVTQTPRYLIKTRGQQVTLSCSPISGHRSVSWYQQTPGQGLQFLFEYFSETQRNKGNFPGRFSGRQFSNSRSEMNVSTLELGDSALYLCASSLGDRKSYHGYTFGSGTRLTVV.

This rearrangement joins TRBV20-1 to TRBJ2-7, with D perhaps given as TRBD1 or TRBD2 (5 bases each). CDR1 is DFQATT, CDR2 SNEGSKA, per germline (reference sequence). V lost 5 bases, J lost 1 base, and 12 bases lay in between. There are 13 residues in the CDR3. The CDR3 region has the DNA TGCAGTGCTGAAGGGGAGAGGTCCTACGAGCAGTACTTC. Its translation: CSAEGERSYEQYF.

The chain recombines TRBV6-2 or TRBV6-3 with TRBJ2-1, with 11 bases aligning to TRBD2. Germline loops: CDR1 MNHEY, CDR2 SVGEGT. The V gene end was trimmed by 2 bases and the J gene end by 4 bases; junction bases not matched to a gene: 10. This CDR3 is built from 18 residues. CDR3 coding DNA: TGTGCCAGCAGTTACCCTAAAAGGACTAGCGGGCGATACAATGAGCAGTTCTTC. It encodes CASSYPKRTSGRYNEQFF.

The chain has TRBV7-6 and TRBJ2-5; D may be TRBD2 (7 bases). The CDR3 runs 15 residues. Germline-derived CDR1 and CDR2 are SGHVS and FNYEAQ. With 0 bases removed from V and 11 bases from J, the gap between germline ends came to 19 bases. CDR3 residues: CASSLAPGDYNEQYF. CDR3 DNA: TGTGCCAGCAGCTTAGCGCCAGGGGACTACAATGAGCAGTACTTC.

The CDR3 DNA is TGTGCCAGCAGCTTAGCGACCAGCAGGGATGAGCAGTACTTC. Translating it yields CASSLATSRDEQYF. V is TRBV7-9 and J is TRBJ2-5; tentative D call: TRBD1 (5 bases). Germline values: CDR1 SEHNR, CDR2 FQNEAQ (reference sequence). This CDR3 contains 14 residues. V gave up 0 bases and J gave up 11 bases, with 16 bases separating them.

V gene TRBV5-1 combines with J gene TRBJ1-5; D gene uncertain. The CDR3 is 15 amino acids. V was pared by 0 bases and J by 5 bases, with 12 bases between. Germline loops: CDR1 SGHRS, CDR2 YFSETQ. This CDR3 reads CASSLEGGWDQPQHF. In DNA, the CDR3 is TGCGCCAGCAGCTTGGAAGGTGGTTGGGATCAGCCCCAGCATTTT.

The chain joins TRBV28 to TRBJ2-1; 8 bases are a match to TRBD1. The CDR3 extends over 14 amino acids. The germline gives CDR1 MDHEN, CDR2 SYDVKM. Trimming cost V 6 bases and J 3 bases; bases outside gene matches: 4. CDR3 in amino acids: CASRPGQVYNEQFF. The CDR3 DNA reads as TGTGCCAGCAGGCCGGGACAGGTCTACAATGAGCAGTTCTTC.

The V gene is TRBV10-3, the J gene TRBJ1-1; no firm D call. Per the germline V gene, CDR1 is ENHRY and CDR2 is SYGVKD. V was clipped by 5 bases and J by 6 bases, with 13 bases between them. There are 13 residues in the CDR3. Written as DNA, the CDR3 is TGTGCCATCAGTTACCTCGGTGAGGCTGAAGCTTTCTTT. Protein sequence: CAISYLGEAEAFF.